This T cell receptor (beta chain) was observed in a study of shared clonotypes between healthy human individuals. Study overall: Per donor, three plates held CD4 naive cells, three held CD4 memory, two held CD8 naive and one held CD8 memory.

Points on this clone: What it recognizes is unknown.

At deep level, the assay was performed. Clones were sequenced by immunoSEQ multiplex PCR, and TCRdb holds only the in-frame ones, with some missing. The repertoire has fewer than 1 million clones, 95% to 97% of them found once; the top ten carry less than 0.25%. Positive CCR7 selection of CD45RO-negative cells yielded the naive CD8 cells, and terminally differentiated effector memory CD45RA+ cells were excluded. The germline gives CDR1 SGHDT, CDR2 YYEEEE. The V end was cut by 0 bases, the J end by 3 bases, with 10 bases between. There are 14 residues in the CDR3. Overall study findings and caveats: Sampling involved blood alone; tissue repertoires likely differ. The represented genetic and exposure-history diversity was limited by the small number of donors.

The gene calls are TRBV5-6 and TRBJ2-7; D is ambiguous. This receptor was taken from a man in his thirties or forties in good health. Sequencing input: naive CD8+ T cells sorted from blood. As DNA, the CDR3 is TGTGCCAGCAGCTTGGGGGCGGATGTCTACGAGCAGTACTTC. Protein: CASSLGADVYEQYF.